The clone carrying this T cell receptor (beta chain) has ten or more counts. Its antigen remains unidentified. This specimen comes from a study of T-cell memory formation after mild COVID-19. TCRdb recomputed calls from the 5' RACE reads with MiXCR, one row per CDR3 protein. The sample lists 130,000 to 150,000 distinct CDR3 sequences, under 25% occurring once. Trimming removed 0 bases from V and 6 bases from J, with 9 bases in between. Germline loops: CDR1 LGHDT, CDR2 YNNKEL (reference sequence). This CDR3 has 14 residues. Overall study results and limits: Some clones that responded were present in memory (sampled pre-infection), which suggests cross-reactive memory joined. Mostly located in CM and EM were contracting CD4+ clones, with contracting CD8+ clones located in EMRA.

Sequenced sample: PBMCs or a T cell subset sorted from them (not recorded which). The clonotype comes from an adult woman who had mild COVID-19 (a few samples of this study predate the infection). Cell type and time point are not known. The rearrangement uses TRBV3-1 and TRBJ2-1, with no clear D. As DNA, the CDR3 is TGTGCCAGCAGCCAAGAGGTTGGAATCAATGAGCAGTTCTTC. Translating gives CASSQEVGINEQFF.